This T cell receptor beta chain was sequenced in a study of T cell changes during pregnancy in multiple sclerosis. The data were produced by immunoSEQ multiplex PCR, yet TCRdb's version contains in-frame clones alone and is incomplete. Of about 100,000 clones listed, about nine tenths were seen once; the top ten hold under 0.8%. The CDR3 is 15 amino acids. Germline lookup yields CDR1 MNHEY and CDR2 SVGAGI. Deletions cut 0 bases from V and 2 bases from J, with 10 bases between. This sequence joins TRBV6-5 and TRBJ1-2; D perhaps matches TRBD1 (5 bases). The clonotype comes from a female donor in good health, enrolled as a control in a pregnancy study. The sample in question was peripheral blood, obtained in the second trimester of pregnancy. The CDR3 loop reads CASSYSQGWNYGYTF. DNA for the CDR3: TGTGCCAGCAGTTACTCTCAGGGATGGAACTATGGCTACACCTTC.